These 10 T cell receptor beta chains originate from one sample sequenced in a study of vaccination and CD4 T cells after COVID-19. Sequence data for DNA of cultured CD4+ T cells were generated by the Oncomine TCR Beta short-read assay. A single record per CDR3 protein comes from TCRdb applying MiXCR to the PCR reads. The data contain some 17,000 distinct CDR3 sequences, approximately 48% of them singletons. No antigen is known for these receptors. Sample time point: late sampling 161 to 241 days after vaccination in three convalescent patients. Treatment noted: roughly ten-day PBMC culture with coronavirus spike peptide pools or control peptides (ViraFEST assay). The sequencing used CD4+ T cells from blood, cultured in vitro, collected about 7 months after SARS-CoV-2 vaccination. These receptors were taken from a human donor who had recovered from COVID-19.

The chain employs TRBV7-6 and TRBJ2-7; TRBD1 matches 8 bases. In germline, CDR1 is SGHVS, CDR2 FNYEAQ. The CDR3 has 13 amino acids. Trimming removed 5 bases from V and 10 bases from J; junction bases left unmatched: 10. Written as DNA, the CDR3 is TGTGCCAGCAGCGCGACAAGGGACAGGCCCCAGTACTTC. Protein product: CASSATRDRPQYF.

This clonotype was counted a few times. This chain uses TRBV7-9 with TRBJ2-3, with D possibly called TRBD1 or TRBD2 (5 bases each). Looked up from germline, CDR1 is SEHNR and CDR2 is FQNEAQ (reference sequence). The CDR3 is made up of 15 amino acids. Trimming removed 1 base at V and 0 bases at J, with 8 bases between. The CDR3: CASSLGWDSTDTQYF. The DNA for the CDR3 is TGTGCCAGCAGCTTAGGTTGGGACAGCACAGATACGCAGTATTTT.

The CDR3 loop reads CASSLVGGRAGDEQYF. In DNA form, the CDR3 reads TGTGCCAGCAGCTTAGTTGGGGGAAGGGCTGGGGACGAGCAGTACTTC. The V gene is TRBV7-2, the J gene TRBJ2-1; D possibly matches TRBD1 or TRBD2 (5 bases each). The J call may not be correct, given that the DNA end is closer to TRBJ2-7. Germline lookup yields CDR1 SGHTA and CDR2 FQGNSA. CDR3 length: 16 residues.

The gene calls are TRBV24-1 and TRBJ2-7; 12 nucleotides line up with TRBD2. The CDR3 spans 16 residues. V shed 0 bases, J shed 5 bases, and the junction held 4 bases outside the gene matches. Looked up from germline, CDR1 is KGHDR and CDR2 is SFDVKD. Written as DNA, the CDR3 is TGTGCCACCAGTGATTTGCGACTAGCGGGAGTCCACGAGCAGTACTTC. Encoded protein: CATSDLRLAGVHEQYF.

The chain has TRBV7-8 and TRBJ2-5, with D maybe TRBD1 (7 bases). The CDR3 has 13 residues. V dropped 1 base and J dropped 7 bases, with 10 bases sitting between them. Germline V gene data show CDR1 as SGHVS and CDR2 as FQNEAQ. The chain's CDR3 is CASSLDRGGTQYF. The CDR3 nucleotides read TGTGCCAGCAGCTTAGACAGGGGAGGGACCCAGTACTTC.

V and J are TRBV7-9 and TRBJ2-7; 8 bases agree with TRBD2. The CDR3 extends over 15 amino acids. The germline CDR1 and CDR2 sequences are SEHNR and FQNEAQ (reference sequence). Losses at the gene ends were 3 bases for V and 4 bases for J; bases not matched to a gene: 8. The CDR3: CASSFPWRGEYEQYF. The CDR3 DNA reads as TGTGCCAGCAGCTTTCCCTGGCGGGGGGAATACGAGCAGTACTTC.

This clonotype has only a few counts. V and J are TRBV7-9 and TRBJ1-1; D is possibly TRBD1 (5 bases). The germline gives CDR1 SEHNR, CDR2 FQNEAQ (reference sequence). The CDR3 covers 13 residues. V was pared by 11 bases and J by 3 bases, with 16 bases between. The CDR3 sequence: CAYKGREDTEAFF. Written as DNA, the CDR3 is TGTGCCTATAAGGGGCGGGAGGACACTGAAGCTTTCTTT.

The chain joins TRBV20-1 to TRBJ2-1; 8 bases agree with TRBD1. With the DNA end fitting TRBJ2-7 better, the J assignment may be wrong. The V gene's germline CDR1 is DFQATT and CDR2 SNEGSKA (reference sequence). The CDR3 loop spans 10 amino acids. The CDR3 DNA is TGCAGTGCGACAGGGGTTGAGCAGTACTTC. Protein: CSATGVEQYF.

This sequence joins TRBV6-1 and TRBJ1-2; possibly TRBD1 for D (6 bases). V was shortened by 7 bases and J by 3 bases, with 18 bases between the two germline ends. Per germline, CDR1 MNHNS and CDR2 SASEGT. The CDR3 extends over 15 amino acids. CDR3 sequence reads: CASNRREGGDYGYTF. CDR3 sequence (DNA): TGTGCCAGCAATCGAAGGGAGGGGGGCGACTATGGCTACACCTTC.

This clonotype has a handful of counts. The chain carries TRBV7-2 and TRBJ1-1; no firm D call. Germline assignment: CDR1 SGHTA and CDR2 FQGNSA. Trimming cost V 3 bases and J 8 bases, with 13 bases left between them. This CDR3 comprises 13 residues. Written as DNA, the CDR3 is TGTGCCAGCAGCTTCAAGACCGGGCAGGAAGCTTTCTTT. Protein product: CASSFKTGQEAFF.